Described below is a single TCR beta chain sequence and its context. Its antigen target is currently unknown. One base away there is no much larger clone; base qualities are not given. V is pruned by 5 bases and J by 1 base, leaving 13 bases of the junction without a gene match. The CDR1 and CDR2 encoded by the germline V gene (reference sequence) are LNHNV and YYDKDF. The CDR3 numbers 18 residues from cysteine through phenylalanine. The DNA shown is the 54-base CDR3, in frame from base 1. The entry originates in a study of identical twins (dated by TCRdb to about 2016). About the full investigation: To test whether fetal clonotypes persist, this study deep-sequenced TCR alpha and beta repertoires from monozygotic twins, from unrelated adults of various ages, and from cord blood. To rule out contamination, the twin experiments were replicated at different times with different library preparation protocols.

General findings and caveats noted by the study authors: Zero-insertion analyses could be partly confounded by invariant T cells such as MAIT and iNKT, although diverse VJ usage argued against such confounding for most clonotypes. Fewer insertions were carried by abundant cord blood beta clonotypes, a similar but weaker trend appeared in young adult naive repertoires, and no such trend appeared in memory repertoires. Compared with coincidental sharing between unrelated individuals, out-of-frame TCR alpha sequences shared between twins had an excess of sequences with low generation probability. Because the same donors could not be followed over many years, the conclusions depended on cross-sectional statistical analysis. Out-of-frame TCR alpha sharing in monozygotic twins was systematically underestimated by recombination models, whereas sharing between unrelated individuals was in agreement with the recombination models. The excess sharing between twins in beta out-of-frame sequences was weaker because fewer shared sequences reduced the signal-to-noise ratio.

The library was built by means of 5' RACE. The sequencing machine was an Illumina HiSeq 2000. Template switching added a universal primer binding site, and the final cDNA carried a unique molecular identifier that allowed TCR cDNA molecules to be counted accurately. Specific primers in the conserved constant-segment region were used to synthesize first-strand cDNA for TCR alpha and beta chains. To control for contamination, every cDNA library carried two barcodes: a SMART-Mk sample barcode plus Illumina barcodes. TruSeq adapter sequences, together with Illumina sample barcodes, were added in two successive PCR steps. The TCR alpha and beta cDNA libraries were sequenced on the Illumina HiSeq platform using custom primers. Under the source paper's analysis protocol: MiGEC processed the raw reads to extract unique molecular identifiers, while MiXCR was used to determine the CDR3 positions. For each individual, recombination models were inferred using an EM algorithm with the repgenHMM and IGoR tools. The tcR package in R was used for shared clonotype analysis, with sharing normalized by the product of cloneset sizes. Out-of-frame nonproductive sequences were analyzed to study raw recombination free of thymic and clonal selection effects. Clones were called with MiXCR by TCRdb after fastp trimmed the public reads at Q25, and only in-frame beta chains were retained. Merged by CDR3 protein, the rows form single entries marked with the most common genes and DNA. Clone size and V and J calls follow TCRdb, not the original study. The sample yields under 500,000 distinct CDR3 sequences; 13% to 15% were counted once. The ten most abundant clones make up 0.8% to 1% of the sample.

Every donor was a healthy Caucasian. The twin cohort comprised three pairs of female monozygotic twins, all aged about 18 to 29 years. Positive isolation kits from Invitrogen were used to isolate the CD4+ and CD8+ T cell populations. The data also belong to a second study, concerning yellow fever vaccine responses in identical twins. As the second publication notes: The T cell response to vaccination in identical twins was reported by the authors to appear partly convergent and partly personalized. In the study, vaccine-responding T cell clones were precisely tracked in identical twins.

This TCR derives from a woman under 30 in good health. Sequencing was done on a sample of CD4+ T cells sorted from blood. Recombination linked TRBV15 to TRBJ2-2; 7 bases in between match TRBD2. The sequenced DNA: TGTGCCACCAGCGGGGGGGGAAGACCTGTAAAGAACACCGGGGAGCTGTTTTTT. This yields the protein CATSGGGRPVKNTGELFF.